This T cell receptor beta chain was recovered during a study of blood T cell repertoires in COVID-19. Study-wide context: Specimens from acute and convalescent COVID-19 originated in the United States, Italy and Spain. Nucleic acid was either cDNA or gDNA, and it came from T cells, B-cell-depleted T cells, or PBMCs.

This CDR3 spans 14 amino acids. J gave up 2 bases and V 5 bases, and 2 bases lay outside the gene matches. Germline V gene data show CDR1 as LGHDT and CDR2 as YNNKEL (reference sequence). This clone has a handful of counts. In the study's own analysis: Cell counts per sample came from amplifying reference gene primers. Profiling relied on immunoSEQ multiplex PCR, and the TCRdb table lists in-frame clones only, not all of them. V, J and clone size are taken as reported in that table, and D and trimming were inferred from the DNA itself. The top ten clones hold approximately 10% of a sample with just over 250,000 clones, 80% to 90% of them seen once. Followed over time, Seattle patients had been enrolled while infection was active.

Sequencing used peripheral blood. The clonotype comes from a woman in her 70s with COVID-19, enrolled during active disease. The chain uses TRBV3-1 (or the pseudogene TRBV3-2) and TRBJ1-5; 8 bases align to TRBD1. The CDR3 here is CASSAQGGNQPQHF. The CDR3 DNA sequence: TGTGCCAGCAGCGCACAGGGGGGCAATCAGCCCCAGCATTTT.